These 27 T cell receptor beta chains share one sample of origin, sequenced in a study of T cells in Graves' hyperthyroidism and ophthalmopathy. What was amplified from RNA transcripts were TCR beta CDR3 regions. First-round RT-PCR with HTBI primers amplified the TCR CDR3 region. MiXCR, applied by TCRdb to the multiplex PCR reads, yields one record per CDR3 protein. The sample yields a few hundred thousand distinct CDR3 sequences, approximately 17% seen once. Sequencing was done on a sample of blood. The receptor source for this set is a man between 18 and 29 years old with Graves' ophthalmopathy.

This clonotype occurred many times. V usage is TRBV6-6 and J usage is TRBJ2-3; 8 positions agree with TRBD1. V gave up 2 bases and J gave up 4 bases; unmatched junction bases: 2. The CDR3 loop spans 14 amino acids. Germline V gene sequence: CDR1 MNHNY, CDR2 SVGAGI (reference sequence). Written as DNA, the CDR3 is TGTGCCAGCAGTTACAGGGACAGGTCAGATACGCAGTATTTT. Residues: CASSYRDRSDTQYF.

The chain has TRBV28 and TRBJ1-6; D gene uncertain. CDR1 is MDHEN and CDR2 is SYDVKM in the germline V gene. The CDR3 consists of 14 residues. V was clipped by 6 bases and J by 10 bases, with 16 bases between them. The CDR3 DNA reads TGTGCCAGCAGCGAGTTTAAGACAATCTCACCCCTCCACTTT. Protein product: CASSEFKTISPLHF. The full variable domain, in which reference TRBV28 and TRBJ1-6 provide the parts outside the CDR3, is DVKVTQSSRYLVKRTGEKVFLECVQDMDHENMFWYRQDPGLGLRLIYFSYDVKMKEKGDIPEGYSVSREKKERFSLILESASTNQTSMYLCASSEFKTISPLHFGNGTRLTVT.

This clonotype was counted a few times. The CDR3: CATSDVDSYGYTF. CDR3 nucleotides: TGTGCCACCAGTGACGTGGACAGCTATGGCTACACCTTC. This rearrangement joins TRBV24-1 to TRBJ1-2; D possibly corresponds to TRBD1 (6 bases). V was trimmed by 4 bases and J by 4 bases, leaving 9 bases between them. Germline loops: CDR1 KGHDR, CDR2 SFDVKD. This CDR3 comprises 13 residues.

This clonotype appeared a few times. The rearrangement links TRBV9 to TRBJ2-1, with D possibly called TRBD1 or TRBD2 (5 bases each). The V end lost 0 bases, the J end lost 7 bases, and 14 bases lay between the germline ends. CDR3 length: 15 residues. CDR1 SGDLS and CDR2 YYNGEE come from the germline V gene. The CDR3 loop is CASSVGGEPMNEQFF. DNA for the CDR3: TGTGCCAGCAGCGTAGGAGGGGAGCCTATGAATGAGCAGTTCTTC.

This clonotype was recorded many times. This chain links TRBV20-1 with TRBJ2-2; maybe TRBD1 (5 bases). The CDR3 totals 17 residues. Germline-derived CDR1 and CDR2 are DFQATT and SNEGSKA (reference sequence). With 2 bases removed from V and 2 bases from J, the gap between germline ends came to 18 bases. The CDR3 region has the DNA TGCAGTGCTAGATTAGACAGATCTTCCCCCAACACCGGGGAGCTGTTTTTT. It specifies CSARLDRSSPNTGELFF.

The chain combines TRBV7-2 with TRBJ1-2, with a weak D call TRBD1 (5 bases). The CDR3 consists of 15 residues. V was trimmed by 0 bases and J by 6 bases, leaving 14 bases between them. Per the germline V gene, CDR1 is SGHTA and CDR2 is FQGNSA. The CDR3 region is CASSLAPWGGDGYTF. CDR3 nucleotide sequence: TGTGCCAGCAGCTTAGCGCCCTGGGGGGGGGATGGCTACACCTTC.

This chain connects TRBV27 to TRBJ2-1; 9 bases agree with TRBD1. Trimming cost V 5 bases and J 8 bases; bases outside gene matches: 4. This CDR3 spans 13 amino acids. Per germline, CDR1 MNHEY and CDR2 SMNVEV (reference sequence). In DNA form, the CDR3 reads TGTGCCAGCAGTGGACAGGGGTCGGATGAGCAGTTCTTC. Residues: CASSGQGSDEQFF.

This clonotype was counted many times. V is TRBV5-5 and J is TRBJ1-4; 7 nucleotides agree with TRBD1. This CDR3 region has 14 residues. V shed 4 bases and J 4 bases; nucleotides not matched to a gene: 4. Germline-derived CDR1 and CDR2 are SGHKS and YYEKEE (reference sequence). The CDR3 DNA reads TGTGCCAGCAGCCGGGGACAGAGTAATGAAAAACTGTTTTTT. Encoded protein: CASSRGQSNEKLFF.

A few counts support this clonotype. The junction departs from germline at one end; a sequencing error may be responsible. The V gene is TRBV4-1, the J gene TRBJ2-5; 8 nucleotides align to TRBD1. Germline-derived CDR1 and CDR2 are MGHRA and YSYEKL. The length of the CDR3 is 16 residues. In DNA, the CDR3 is TGCGCCAGCAGGCGACCCGGGACAGGAGGAAGAGAGACCCAGCACTTC. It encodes CASRRPGTGGRETQHF.

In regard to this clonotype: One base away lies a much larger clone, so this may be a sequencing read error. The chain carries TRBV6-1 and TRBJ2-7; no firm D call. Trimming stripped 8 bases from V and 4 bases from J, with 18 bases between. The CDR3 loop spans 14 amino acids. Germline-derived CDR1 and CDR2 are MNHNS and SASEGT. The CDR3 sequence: CASEVQPQGYEQYF. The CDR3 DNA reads TGTGCCAGCGAGGTACAACCCCAAGGTTACGAGCAGTACTTC.

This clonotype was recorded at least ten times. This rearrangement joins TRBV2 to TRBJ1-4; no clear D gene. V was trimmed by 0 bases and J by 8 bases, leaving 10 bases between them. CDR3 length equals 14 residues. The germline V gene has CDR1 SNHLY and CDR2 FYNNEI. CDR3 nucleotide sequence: TGTGCCAGCAGTGAAGCAAAGGTTTTGGAAAAACTGTTTTTT. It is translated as CASSEAKVLEKLFF.

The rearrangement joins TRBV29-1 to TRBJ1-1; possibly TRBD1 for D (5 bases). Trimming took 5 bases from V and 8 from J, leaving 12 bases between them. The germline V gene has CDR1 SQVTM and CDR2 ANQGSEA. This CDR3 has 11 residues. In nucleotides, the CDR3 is TGCAGCGTTATCAGGGACCCCGAAGCTTTCTTT. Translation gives CSVIRDPEAFF.

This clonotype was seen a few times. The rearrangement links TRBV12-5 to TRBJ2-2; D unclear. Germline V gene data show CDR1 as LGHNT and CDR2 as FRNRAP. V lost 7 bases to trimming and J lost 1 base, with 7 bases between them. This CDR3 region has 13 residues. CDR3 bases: TGTGCTAGTGCACCGGGGAACACCGGGGAGCTGTTTTTT. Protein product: CASAPGNTGELFF.

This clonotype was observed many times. The CDR3 spells CASSPTNRGRSTYEQYF. CDR3 coding DNA: TGTGCCAGCAGCCCCACGAACCGCGGTCGGAGTACCTACGAGCAGTACTTC. V and J are TRBV11-2 and TRBJ2-7; D remains ambiguous. CDR3 length: 17 residues. With 5 bases removed from V and 2 bases from J, the gap between germline ends came to 22 bases. In germline, CDR1 is SGHAT, CDR2 FQNNGV.

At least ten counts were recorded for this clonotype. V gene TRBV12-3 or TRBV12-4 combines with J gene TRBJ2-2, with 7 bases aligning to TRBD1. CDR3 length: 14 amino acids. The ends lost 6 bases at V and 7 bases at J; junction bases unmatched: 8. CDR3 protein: CASSTGTEDGELFF. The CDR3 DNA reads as TGTGCCAGCAGCACCGGGACAGAGGACGGGGAGCTGTTTTTT.

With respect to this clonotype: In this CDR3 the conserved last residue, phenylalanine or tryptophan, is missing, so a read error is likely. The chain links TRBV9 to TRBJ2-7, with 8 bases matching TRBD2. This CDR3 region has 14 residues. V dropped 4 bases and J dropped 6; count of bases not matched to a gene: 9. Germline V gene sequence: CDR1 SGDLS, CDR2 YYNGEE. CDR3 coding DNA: TGTGCCAGCAGCCGTACGGGGGGGGTGCGCGAGCAGTACTCC. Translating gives CASSRTGGVREQYS.

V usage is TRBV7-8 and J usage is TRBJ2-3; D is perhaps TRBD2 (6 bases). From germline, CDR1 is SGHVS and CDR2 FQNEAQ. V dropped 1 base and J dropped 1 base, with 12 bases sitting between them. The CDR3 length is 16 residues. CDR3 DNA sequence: TGTGCCAGCAGCTTAGACGTCCCGGGGGGCACAGATACGCAGTATTTT. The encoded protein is CASSLDVPGGTDTQYF.

The CDR3 nucleotides are TGTGCCAGCAGTGAAGGTGAAAACATTCAGTACTTC. This sequence encodes CASSEGENIQYF. The chain joins TRBV6-1 to TRBJ2-4; the D is unclear. Deletions cut 1 base from V and 5 bases from J, with 3 bases between. The germline gives CDR1 MNHNS, CDR2 SASEGT. The CDR3 is 12 amino acids.

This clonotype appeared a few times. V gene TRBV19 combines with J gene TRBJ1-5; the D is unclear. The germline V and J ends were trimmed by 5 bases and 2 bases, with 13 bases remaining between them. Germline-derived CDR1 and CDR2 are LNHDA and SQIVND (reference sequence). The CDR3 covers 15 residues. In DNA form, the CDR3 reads TGTGCCAGTAGTGACGTAGTGGGAGGCAATCAGCCCCAGCATTTT. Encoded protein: CASSDVVGGNQPQHF.

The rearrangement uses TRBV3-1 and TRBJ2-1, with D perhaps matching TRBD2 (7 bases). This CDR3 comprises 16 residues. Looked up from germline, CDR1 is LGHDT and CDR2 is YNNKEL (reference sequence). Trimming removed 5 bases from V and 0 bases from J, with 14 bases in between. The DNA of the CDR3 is TGTGCCAGCAGCGAGAGAGGGGGGGCCTCCTACAATGAGCAGTTCTTC. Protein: CASSERGGASYNEQFF.

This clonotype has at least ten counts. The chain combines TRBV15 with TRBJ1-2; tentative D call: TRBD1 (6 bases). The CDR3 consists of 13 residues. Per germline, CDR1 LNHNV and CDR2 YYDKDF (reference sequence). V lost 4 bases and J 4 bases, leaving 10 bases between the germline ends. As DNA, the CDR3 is TGTGCCACCAGCAAGGACAGCCTCTATGGCTACACCTTC. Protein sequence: CATSKDSLYGYTF.

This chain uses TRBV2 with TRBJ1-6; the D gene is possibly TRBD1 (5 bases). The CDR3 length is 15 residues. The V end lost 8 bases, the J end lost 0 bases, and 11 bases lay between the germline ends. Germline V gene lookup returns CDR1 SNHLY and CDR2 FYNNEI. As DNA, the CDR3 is TGTGCCAGCGGGGACGGTAGCTCCTATAATTCACCCCTCCACTTT. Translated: CASGDGSSYNSPLHF.

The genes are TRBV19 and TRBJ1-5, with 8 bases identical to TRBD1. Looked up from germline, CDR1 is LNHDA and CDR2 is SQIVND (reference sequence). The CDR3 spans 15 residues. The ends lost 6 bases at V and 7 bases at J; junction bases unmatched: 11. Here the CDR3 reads CASSDRGWGGQPQHF. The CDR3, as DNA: TGTGCCAGTAGCGACAGGGGTTGGGGTGGGCAGCCCCAGCATTTT. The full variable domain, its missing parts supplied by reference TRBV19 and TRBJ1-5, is DGGITQSPKYLFRKEGQNVTLSCEQNLNHDAMYWYRQDPGQGLRLIYYSQIVNDFQKGDIAEGYSVSREKKESFPLTVTSAQKNPTAFYLCASSDRGWGGQPQHFGDGTRLSIL.

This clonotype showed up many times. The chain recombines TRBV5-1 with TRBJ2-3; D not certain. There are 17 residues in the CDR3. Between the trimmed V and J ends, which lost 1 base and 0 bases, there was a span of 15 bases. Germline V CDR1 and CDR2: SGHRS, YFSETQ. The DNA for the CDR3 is TGCGCCAGCAGCTTGCAATCGACGGCAGCTAGCACAGATACGCAGTATTTT. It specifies CASSLQSTAASTDTQYF. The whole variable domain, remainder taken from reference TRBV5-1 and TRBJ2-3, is KAGVTQTPRYLIKTRGQQVTLSCSPISGHRSVSWYQQTPGQGLQFLFEYFSETQRNKGNFPGRFSGRQFSNSRSEMNVSTLELGDSALYLCASSLQSTAASTDTQYFGPGTRLTVL.

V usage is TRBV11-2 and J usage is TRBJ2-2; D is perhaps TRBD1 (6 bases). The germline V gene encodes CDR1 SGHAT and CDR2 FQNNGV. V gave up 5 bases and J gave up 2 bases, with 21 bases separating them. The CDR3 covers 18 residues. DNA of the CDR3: TGTGCCAGCAGCCTGGCAGGGGTGGTCCTGATAAACACCGGGGAGCTGTTTTTT. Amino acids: CASSLAGVVLINTGELFF.

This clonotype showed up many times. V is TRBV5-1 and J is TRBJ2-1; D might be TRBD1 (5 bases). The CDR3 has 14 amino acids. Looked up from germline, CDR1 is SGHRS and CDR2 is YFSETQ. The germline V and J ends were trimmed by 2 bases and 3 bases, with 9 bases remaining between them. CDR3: CASSFPGNYNEQFF. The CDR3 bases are TGCGCCAGCAGCTTCCCAGGGAACTACAATGAGCAGTTCTTC.

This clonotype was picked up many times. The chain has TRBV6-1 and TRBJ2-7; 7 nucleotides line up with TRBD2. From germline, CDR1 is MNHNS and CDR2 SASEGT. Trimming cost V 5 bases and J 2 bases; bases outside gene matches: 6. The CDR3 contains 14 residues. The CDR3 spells CASSYFSGTYEQYF. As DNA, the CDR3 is TGTGCCAGCAGTTATTTCAGCGGGACCTACGAGCAGTACTTC.